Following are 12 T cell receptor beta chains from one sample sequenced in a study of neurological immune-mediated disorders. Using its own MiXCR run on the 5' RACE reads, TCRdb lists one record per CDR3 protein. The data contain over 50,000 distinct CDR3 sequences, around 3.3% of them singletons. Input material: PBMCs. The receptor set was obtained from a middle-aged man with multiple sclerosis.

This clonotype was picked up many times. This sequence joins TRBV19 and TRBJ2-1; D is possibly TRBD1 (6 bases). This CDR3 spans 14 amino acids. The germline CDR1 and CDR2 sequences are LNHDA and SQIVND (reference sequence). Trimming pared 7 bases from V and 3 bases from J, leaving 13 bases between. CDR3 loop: CASKSGVDYNEQFF. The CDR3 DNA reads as TGTGCCAGTAAGTCAGGGGTTGACTACAATGAGCAGTTCTTC.

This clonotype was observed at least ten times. The CDR3 sequence is CASSHGGVGGYTF. In DNA, the CDR3 is TGTGCCAGCAGCCATGGGGGGGTGGGCGGCTACACCTTC. V is TRBV27 and J is TRBJ1-2; tentatively, D is TRBD1 (5 bases). The ends were cut back, 6 bases at V and 8 bases at J, with 16 bases in the middle. Germline CDR1 is MNHEY and CDR2 is SMNVEV (reference sequence). CDR3 size: 13 residues.

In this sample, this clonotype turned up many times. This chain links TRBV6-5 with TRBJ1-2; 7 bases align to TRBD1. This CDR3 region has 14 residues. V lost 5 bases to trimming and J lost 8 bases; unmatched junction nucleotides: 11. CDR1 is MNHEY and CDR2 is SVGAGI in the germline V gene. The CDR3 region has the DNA TGTGCCAGCAGTATAGCCGGACAGGTGGGGGGCTACACCTTC. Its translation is CASSIAGQVGGYTF.

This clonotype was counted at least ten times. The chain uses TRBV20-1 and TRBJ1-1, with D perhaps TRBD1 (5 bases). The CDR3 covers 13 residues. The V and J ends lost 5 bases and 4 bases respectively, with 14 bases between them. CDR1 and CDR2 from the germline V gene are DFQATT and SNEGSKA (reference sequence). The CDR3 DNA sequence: TGCAGTGCTGACTACACGGGGGGCACTGAAGCTTTCTTT. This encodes CSADYTGGTEAFF.

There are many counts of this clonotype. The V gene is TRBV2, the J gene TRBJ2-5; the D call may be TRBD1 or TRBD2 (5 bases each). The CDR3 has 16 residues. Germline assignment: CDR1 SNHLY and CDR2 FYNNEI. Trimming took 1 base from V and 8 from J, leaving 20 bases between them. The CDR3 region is CASSEGTGTYLETQYF. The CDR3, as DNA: TGTGCCAGCAGTGAAGGAACCGGGACCTACTTAGAAACCCAGTACTTC.

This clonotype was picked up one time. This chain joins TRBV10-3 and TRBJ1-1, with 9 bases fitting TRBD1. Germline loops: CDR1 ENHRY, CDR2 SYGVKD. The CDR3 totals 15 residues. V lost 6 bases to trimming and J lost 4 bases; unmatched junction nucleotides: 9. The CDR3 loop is CAIRSTGGGLTEAFF. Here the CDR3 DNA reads TGTGCCATCAGGTCTACAGGGGGCGGTCTCACTGAAGCTTTCTTT.

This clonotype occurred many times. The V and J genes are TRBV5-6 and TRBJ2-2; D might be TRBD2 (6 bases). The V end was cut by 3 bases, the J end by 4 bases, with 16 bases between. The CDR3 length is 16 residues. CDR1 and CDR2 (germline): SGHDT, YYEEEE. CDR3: CASSSAGTQSTGELFF. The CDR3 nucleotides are TGTGCCAGCAGCTCGGCCGGGACTCAGTCCACCGGGGAGCTGTTTTTT.

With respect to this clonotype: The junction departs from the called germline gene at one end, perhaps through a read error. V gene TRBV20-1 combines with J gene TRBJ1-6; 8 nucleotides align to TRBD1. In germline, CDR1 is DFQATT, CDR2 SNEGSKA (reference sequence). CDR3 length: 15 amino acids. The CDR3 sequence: CSARGVDRADSPLNF. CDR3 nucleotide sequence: TGCAGTGCTAGAGGGGTGGACAGGGCTGATTCACCCCTCAACTTT.

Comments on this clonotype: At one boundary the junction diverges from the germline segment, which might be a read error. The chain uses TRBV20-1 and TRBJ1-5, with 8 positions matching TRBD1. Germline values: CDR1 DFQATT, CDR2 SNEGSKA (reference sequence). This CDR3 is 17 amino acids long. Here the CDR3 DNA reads TGCAGTGCTAGAGACTACGCAGGGGGCGCTGACAATCAGCCCCAGAATTTT. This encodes CSARDYAGGADNQPQNF.

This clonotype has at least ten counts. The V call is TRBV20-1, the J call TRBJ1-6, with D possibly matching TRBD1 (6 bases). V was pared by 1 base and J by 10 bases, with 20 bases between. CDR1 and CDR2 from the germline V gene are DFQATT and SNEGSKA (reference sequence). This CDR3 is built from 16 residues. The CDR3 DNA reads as TGCAGTGCTAGAGCTTCTGTCTCACAGGGTCGCTCACCCCTCCACTTT. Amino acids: CSARASVSQGRSPLHF.

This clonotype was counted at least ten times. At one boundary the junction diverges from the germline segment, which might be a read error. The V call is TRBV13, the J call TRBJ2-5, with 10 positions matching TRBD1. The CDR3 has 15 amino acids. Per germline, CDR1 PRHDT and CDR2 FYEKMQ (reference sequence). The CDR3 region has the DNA TGTGCCAGCACCTTAAAGACAGGGGGCAGGGAGACCCAGTACTTC. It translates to CASTLKTGGRETQYF.

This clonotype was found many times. CDR3 sequence (DNA): TGTGCCTACTCAAGGGGGGGGCGAACCGGGGAGCTGTTTTTT. This encodes CAYSRGGRTGELFF. The V gene is TRBV12-3 or TRBV12-4, the J gene TRBJ2-2; possibly TRBD2 for D (7 bases). The CDR3 covers 14 residues. The germline V and J ends were trimmed by 11 bases and 5 bases, with 18 bases remaining between them.